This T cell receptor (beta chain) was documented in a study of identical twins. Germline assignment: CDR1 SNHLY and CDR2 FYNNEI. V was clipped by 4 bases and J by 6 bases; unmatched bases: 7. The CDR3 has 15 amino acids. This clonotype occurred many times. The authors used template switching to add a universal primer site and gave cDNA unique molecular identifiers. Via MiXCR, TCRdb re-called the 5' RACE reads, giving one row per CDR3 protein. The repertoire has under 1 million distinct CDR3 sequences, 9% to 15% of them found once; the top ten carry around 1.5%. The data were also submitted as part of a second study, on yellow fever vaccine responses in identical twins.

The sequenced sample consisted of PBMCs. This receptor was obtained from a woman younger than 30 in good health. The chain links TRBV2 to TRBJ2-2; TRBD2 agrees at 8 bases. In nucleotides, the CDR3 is TGTGCCAGCAGTGTGGTAGCGGGGCACTCCGGGGAGCTGTTTTTT. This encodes CASSVVAGHSGELFF. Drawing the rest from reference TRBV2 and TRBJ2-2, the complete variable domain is EPEVTQTPSHQVTQMGQEVILRCVPISNHLYFYWYRQILGQKVEFLVSFYNNEISEKSEIFDDQFSVERPDGSNFTLKIRSTKLEDSAMYFCASSVVAGHSGELFFGEGSRLTVL.